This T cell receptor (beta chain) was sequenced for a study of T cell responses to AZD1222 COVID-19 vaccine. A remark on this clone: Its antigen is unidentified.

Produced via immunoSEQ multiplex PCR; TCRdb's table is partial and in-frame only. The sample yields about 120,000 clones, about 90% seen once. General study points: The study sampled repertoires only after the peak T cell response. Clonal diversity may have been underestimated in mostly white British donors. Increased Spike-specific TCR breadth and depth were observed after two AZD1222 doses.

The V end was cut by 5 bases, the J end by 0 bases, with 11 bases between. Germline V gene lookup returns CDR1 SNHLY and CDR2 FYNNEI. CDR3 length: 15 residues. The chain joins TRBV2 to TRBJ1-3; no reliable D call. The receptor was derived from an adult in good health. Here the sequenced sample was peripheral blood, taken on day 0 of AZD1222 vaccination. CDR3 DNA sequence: TGTGCCAGCAGTACCGGACGGACCTCTGGAAACACCATATATTTT. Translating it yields CASSTGRTSGNTIYF.